Following are 8 T cell receptor beta chains from one sample sequenced in a study of shared clonotypes between healthy human individuals. Naive CD8 cells comprised CD45RO-negative, CCR7-positively selected cells, excluding terminally differentiated effector memory CD45RA+ cells. Data came from immunoSEQ multiplex PCR; TCRdb stores just in-frame clones and leaves some out. The sample lists around 2.1 million clones, about 93% occurring once. The sequenced sample consisted of naive CD8+ T cells from PBMCs. The receptors here all came from a man aged 18 to 30 in good health. Some clones in this sample may be carry-over from other donors' samples.

This clone appeared once. This chain connects TRBV6-5 to TRBJ2-7, with a tentative D call TRBD2 (5 bases). Trimming stripped 6 bases from V and 2 bases from J, with 8 bases between. Germline V gene data show CDR1 as MNHEY and CDR2 as SVGAGI. The CDR3 totals 12 residues. In nucleotides, the CDR3 is TGTGCCAGCAGCTCCGGGGCCTACGAGCAGTACTTC. Translation: CASSSGAYEQYF.

Only one count was recorded for this clone. V gene TRBV7-9 combines with J gene TRBJ2-7; D is perhaps TRBD1 (6 bases). The CDR3 consists of 17 residues. V was trimmed by 4 bases and J by 4 bases, leaving 23 bases between them. Germline loops: CDR1 SEHNR, CDR2 FQNEAQ (reference sequence). In DNA form, the CDR3 reads TGTGCCAGCAGCTCGAAAGACACCGGACAGTTGAGTTACGAGCAGTACTTC. Protein sequence: CASSSKDTGQLSYEQYF.

The V gene is TRBV10-1, the J gene TRBJ2-2, with D uncertain. The germline V and J ends were trimmed by 0 bases and 4 bases, with 6 bases remaining between them. Germline CDR1 WNHNN, CDR2 SYGVQD (reference sequence). The CDR3 has 14 residues. CDR3 protein: CASSESGGTGELFF. The CDR3 DNA sequence: TGCGCCAGCAGTGAGTCCGGTGGCACCGGGGAGCTGTTTTTT.

The chain is built from TRBV7-2 and TRBJ2-3; 7 bases are a match to TRBD2. Trimming removed 3 bases from V and 4 bases from J; junction bases left unmatched: 7. The CDR3 runs 15 residues. CDR1 and CDR2 (germline): SGHTA, FQGNSA. The CDR3 spells CASSFFAGVADTQYF. DNA of the CDR3: TGTGCCAGCAGCTTTTTCGCGGGAGTGGCAGATACGCAGTATTTT.

Concerning this clone itself: Distinct nucleotide sequences in the sample also encode this CDR3. The chain joins TRBV27 to TRBJ2-7, with a weak D call TRBD1 (6 bases). Looked up from germline, CDR1 is MNHEY and CDR2 is SMNVEV (reference sequence). This CDR3 has 13 residues. Trimming cost V 5 bases and J 2 bases, with 10 bases left between them. The CDR3 loop reads CASSRQGPYEQYF. In DNA form, the CDR3 reads TGTGCCAGCAGTCGTCAGGGGCCCTACGAGCAGTACTTC.

CDR3 coding DNA: TGTGCCAGCAGCGCCGGACTAGCGCACTTCAATGAGCAGTTCTTC. This gives the protein CASSAGLAHFNEQFF. This chain links TRBV9 with TRBJ2-1, with 9 bases matching TRBD2. V shed 3 bases, J shed 6 bases, and the junction held 7 bases outside the gene matches. CDR3 size: 15 residues. CDR1 SGDLS and CDR2 YYNGEE come from the germline V gene.

This clone was detected once. The genes are TRBV6-5 and TRBJ2-7; the D is unclear. The CDR3 has 15 amino acids. Germline CDR1 is MNHEY and CDR2 is SVGAGI. The V end was cut by 7 bases, the J end by 2 bases, with 18 bases between. The CDR3 DNA is TGTGCCAGCACCCCAAGCGCGGAGCGTACCTACGAGCAGTACTTC. Residues: CASTPSAERTYEQYF.

A few counts support this clone. Different DNA sequences within this sample yield the same CDR3. V is TRBV28 and J is TRBJ1-1; D ambiguous. The CDR3 extends over 12 amino acids. V lost 6 bases and J 1 base, leaving 6 bases between the germline ends. Germline V gene sequence: CDR1 MDHEN, CDR2 SYDVKM. The CDR3 DNA follows: TGTGCCAGCAGCCCAGAGAACACTGAAGCTTTCTTT. Protein: CASSPENTEAFF.